This T cell receptor (beta chain) comes out of a study of blood T cell repertoires in COVID-19. Generated by immunoSEQ multiplex PCR, the TCRdb table keeps only in-frame clones and is missing some. The sample holds more than 95,000 clones, roughly 90% seen once. V gave up 5 bases and J gave up 0 bases, with 11 bases separating them. The CDR3 runs to 15 residues. The V gene's germline CDR1 is ENHRY and CDR2 SYGVKD. The V and J genes are TRBV10-3 and TRBJ2-1; D might be TRBD1 (5 bases). The material sequenced was peripheral blood. The TCR sequence derives from an elderly woman with acute or convalescent COVID-19. Here the CDR3 reads CAISWQGSSYNEQFF. DNA of the CDR3: TGTGCCATCAGTTGGCAGGGAAGCTCCTACAATGAGCAGTTCTTC.